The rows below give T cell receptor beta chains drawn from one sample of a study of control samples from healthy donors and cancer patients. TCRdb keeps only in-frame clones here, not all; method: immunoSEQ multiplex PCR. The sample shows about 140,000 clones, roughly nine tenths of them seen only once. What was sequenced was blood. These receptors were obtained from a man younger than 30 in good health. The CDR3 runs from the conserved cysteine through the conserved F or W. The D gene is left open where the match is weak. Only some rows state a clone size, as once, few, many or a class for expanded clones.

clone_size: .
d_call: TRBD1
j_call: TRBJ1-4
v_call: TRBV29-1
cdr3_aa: CSAERTGSNEKLFF
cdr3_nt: TGCAGCGCCGAAAGGACAGGGAGCAATGAAAAACTGTTTTTT

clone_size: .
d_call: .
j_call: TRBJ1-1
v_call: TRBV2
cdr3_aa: CASTGQTAEAFF
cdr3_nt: TGTGCCAGCACAGGTCAGACCGCTGAAGCTTTCTTT

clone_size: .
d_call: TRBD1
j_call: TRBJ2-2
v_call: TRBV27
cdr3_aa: CASNYHDRVRTGELFF
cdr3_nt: TGTGCCAGCAATTACCACGACAGGGTGAGAACCGGGGAGCTGTTTTTT

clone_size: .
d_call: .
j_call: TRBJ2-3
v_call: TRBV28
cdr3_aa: CASSLLTPTDTQYF
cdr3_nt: TGTGCCAGCAGTTTATTGACACCCACAGATACGCAGTATTTT

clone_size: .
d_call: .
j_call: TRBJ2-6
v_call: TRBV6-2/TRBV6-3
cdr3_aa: CASSRQTYSGANVLTF
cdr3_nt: TGTGCCAGCAGTCGACAGACATACTCTGGGGCCAACGTCCTGACTTTC

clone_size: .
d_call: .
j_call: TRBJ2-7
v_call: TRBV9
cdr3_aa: CASSVGEPGVYEQYF
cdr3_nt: TGTGCCAGCAGCGTAGGGGAACCGGGGGTCTACGAGCAGTACTTC

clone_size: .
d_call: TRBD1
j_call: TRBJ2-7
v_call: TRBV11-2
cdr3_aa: CASSLHRDSTYEQYF
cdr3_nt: TGTGCCAGCAGCTTACACCGGGACAGTACCTACGAGCAGTACTTC

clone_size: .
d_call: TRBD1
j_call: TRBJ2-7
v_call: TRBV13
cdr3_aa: CASSSRGTGTPHEQYF
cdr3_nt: TGTGCCAGCAGCTCACGGGGGACAGGGACCCCCCACGAGCAGTACTTC

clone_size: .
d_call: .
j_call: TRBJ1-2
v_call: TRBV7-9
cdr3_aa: CASSPTDALRNGYTF
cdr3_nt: TGTGCCAGCAGCCCAACGGACGCACTTAGGAATGGCTACACCTTC

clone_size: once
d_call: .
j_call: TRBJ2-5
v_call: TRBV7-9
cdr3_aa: CASSEWVETQYF
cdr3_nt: TGTGCCAGCAGCGAATGGGTGGAGACCCAGTACTTC

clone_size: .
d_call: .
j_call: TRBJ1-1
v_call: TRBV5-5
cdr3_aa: CASSWREQGPEAFF
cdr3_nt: TGTGCCAGCAGCTGGAGGGAGCAGGGCCCTGAAGCTTTCTTT

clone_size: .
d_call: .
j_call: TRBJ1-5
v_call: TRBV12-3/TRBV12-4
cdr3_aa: CASQEGVQPQHF
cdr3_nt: TGTGCCAGCCAGGAGGGGGTTCAGCCCCAGCATTTT

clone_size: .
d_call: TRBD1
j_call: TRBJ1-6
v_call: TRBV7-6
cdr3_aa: CASSLRGEGNSPLHF
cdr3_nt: TGTGCCAGCAGCCTCAGGGGGGAAGGGAATTCACCCCTCCACTTT

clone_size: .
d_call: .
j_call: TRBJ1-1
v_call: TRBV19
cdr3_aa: CASSTTGNTEAFF
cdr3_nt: TGTGCCAGTAGTACTACAGGGAACACTGAAGCTTTCTTT

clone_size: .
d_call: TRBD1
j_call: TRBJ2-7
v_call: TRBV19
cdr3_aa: CASRGQITYEQYF
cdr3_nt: TGTGCCAGTAGGGGACAGATCACCTACGAGCAGTACTTC

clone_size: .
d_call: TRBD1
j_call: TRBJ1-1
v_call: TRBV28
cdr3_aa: CASSFRQGLTEAFF
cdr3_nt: TGTGCCAGCAGTTTCAGACAGGGGCTCACTGAAGCTTTCTTT

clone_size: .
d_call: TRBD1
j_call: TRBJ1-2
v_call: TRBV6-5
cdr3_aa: CATRDRAGYTF
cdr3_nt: TGTGCCACCCGGGACAGGGCAGGCTACACCTTC

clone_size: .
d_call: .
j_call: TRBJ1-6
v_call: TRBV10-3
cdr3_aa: CAISESGGPNSPLHF
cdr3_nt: TGTGCCATCAGTGAGTCTGGTGGTCCGAATTCACCCCTCCACTTT

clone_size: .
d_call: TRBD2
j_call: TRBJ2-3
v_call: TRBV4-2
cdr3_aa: CASSQMPGLAGGNTDTQYF
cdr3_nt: TGTGCCAGCAGCCAAATGCCGGGACTAGCGGGGGGCAACACAGATACGCAGTATTTT

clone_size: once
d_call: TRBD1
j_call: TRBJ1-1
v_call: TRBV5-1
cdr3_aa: CASSLGDRVSEAFF
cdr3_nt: TGCGCCAGCAGCTTGGGGGACAGGGTTTCTGAAGCTTTCTTT

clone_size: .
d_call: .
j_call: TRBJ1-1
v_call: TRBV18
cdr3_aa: CASSPPVGVVTEAFF
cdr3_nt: TGTGCCAGCTCACCGCCAGTGGGAGTCGTCACTGAAGCTTTCTTT

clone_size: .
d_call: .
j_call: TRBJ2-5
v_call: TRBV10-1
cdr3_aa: CASRTLKKGGGETQYF
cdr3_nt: TGCGCCAGCAGAACCTTGAAAAAGGGAGGGGGAGAGACCCAGTACTTC

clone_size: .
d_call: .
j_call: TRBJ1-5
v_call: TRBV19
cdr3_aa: CASSIAKNSNQPQHF
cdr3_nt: TGTGCCAGTAGTATAGCCAAAAATAGCAATCAGCCCCAGCATTTT

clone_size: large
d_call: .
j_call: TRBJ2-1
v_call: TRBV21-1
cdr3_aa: CASSKPPTGPSQFF
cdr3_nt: TGTGCCAGCAGCAAGCCCCCCACCGGGCCTTCTCAGTTCTTC

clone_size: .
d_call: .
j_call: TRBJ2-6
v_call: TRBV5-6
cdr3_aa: CASSRLYSSGANVLTF
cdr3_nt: TGTGCCAGCAGCAGACTGTACAGCTCTGGGGCCAACGTCCTGACTTTC

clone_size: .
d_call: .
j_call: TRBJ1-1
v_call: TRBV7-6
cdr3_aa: CASSPGGSPLNTEAFF
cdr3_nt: TGTGCCAGCAGCCCCGGGGGCTCTCCCTTGAACACTGAAGCTTTCTTT

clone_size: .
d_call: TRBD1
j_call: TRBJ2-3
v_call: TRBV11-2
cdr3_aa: CASSLRDRDTDTQYF
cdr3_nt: TGTGCCAGCAGCTTACGGGACAGAGACACAGATACGCAGTATTTT

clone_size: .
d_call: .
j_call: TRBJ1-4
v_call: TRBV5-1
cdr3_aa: CASSLGPTNEKLFF
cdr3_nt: TGCGCCAGCAGCTTAGGGCCAACTAATGAAAAACTGTTTTTT

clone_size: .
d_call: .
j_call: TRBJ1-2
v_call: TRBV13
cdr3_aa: CASSLGETDYGYTF
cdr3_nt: TGTGCCAGCAGCTTAGGCGAGACAGACTATGGCTACACCTTC

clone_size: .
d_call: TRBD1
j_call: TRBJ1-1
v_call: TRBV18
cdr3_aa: CASSRGQGDTEAFF
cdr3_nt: TGTGCCAGCTCACGAGGACAGGGCGACACTGAAGCTTTCTTT

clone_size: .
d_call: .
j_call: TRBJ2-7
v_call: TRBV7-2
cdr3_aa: CASSLLYYPDEQYF
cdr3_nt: TGTGCCAGCAGCTTATTGTACTACCCGGACGAGCAGTACTTC

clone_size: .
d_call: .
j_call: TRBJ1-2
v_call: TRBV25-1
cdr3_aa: CAPRGRQNYGYTF
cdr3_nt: TGTGCCCCCAGGGGTAGACAGAACTATGGCTACACCTTC

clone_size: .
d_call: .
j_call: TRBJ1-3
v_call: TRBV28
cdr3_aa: CASSPGDTIGNTIYF
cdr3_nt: TGTGCCAGCAGTCCGGGGGACACGATAGGAAACACCATATATTTT

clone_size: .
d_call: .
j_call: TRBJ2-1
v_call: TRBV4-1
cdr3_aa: CASSQEREQFF
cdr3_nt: TGCGCCAGCAGCCAAGAACGCGAGCAGTTCTTC

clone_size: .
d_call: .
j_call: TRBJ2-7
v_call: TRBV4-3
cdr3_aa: CASSQDLGSDYEQYF
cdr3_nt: TGCGCCAGCAGCCAAGATCTCGGGTCCGACTACGAGCAGTACTTC

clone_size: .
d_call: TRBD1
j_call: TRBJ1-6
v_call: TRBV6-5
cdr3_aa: CASRRDRELNSPLHF
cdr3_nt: TGTGCCAGCCGCCGGGACAGGGAATTAAATTCACCCCTCCACTTT

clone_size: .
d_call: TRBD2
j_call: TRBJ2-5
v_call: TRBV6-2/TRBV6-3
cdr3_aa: CASSYGGRGGPETQYF
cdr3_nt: TGTGCCAGCAGTTACGGGGGCCGGGGGGGCCCAGAGACCCAGTACTTC

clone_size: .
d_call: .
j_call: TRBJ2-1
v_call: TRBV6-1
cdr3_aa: CASSEAGGPQNEQFF
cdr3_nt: TGTGCCAGCAGTGAAGCGGGGGGGCCCCAAAATGAGCAGTTCTTC

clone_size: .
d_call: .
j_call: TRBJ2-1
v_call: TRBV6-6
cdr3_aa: CASCDSADGEQFF
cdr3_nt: TGTGCCAGCTGTGACAGTGCTGATGGTGAGCAGTTCTTC

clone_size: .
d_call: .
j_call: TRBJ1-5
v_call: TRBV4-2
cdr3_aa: CASSPDDGLIQHF
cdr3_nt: TGTGCCAGCAGCCCGGACGACGGCTTGATCCAGCATTTT

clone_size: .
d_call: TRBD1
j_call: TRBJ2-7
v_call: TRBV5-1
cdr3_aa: CASSLARGKLDEQYF
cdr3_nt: TGCGCCAGCAGCTTGGCCAGGGGGAAACTGGACGAGCAGTACTTC

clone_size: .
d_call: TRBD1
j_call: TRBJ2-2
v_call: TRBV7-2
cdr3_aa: CASSRDRVAPGELFF
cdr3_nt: TGTGCCAGCAGCCGGGACAGGGTAGCGCCCGGGGAGCTGTTTTTT

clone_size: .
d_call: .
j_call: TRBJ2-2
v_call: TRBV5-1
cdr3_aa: CASSPPGRTNTGELFF
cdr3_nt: TGCGCCAGCAGCCCACCGGGACGGACGAACACCGGGGAGCTGTTTTTT

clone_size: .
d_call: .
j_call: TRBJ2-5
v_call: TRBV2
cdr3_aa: CASSLQGGQETQYF
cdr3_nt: TGTGCCAGCAGTCTTCAGGGTGGGCAAGAGACCCAGTACTTC

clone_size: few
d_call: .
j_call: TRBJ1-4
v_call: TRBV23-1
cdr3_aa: CASSQGPLGEKLFF
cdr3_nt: TGCGCCAGCAGTCAGGGACCGCTGGGTGAAAAACTGTTTTTT

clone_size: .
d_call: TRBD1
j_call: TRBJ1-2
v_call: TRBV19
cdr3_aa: CASSTWTGASNYGYTF
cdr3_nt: TGTGCCAGTAGTACCTGGACAGGGGCGTCTAACTATGGCTACACCTTC

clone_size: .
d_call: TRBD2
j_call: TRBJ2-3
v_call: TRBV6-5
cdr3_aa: CASRERGGLTDTQYF
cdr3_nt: TGTGCCAGCAGGGAGCGGGGGGGACTCACAGATACGCAGTATTTT

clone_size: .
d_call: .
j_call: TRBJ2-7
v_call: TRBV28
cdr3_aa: CASRVIQGYEQYF
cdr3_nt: TGTGCCAGCAGGGTTATACAGGGCTACGAGCAGTACTTC